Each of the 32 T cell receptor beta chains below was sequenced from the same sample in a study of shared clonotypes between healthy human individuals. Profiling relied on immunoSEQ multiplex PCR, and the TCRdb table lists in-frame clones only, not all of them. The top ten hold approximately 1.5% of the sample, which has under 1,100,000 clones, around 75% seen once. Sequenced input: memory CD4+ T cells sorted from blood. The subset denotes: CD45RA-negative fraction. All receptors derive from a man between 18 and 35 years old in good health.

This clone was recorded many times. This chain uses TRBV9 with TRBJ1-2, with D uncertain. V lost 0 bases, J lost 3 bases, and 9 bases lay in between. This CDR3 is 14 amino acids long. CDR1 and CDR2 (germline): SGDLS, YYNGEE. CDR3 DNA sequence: TGTGCCAGCAGCGTAGAGGAGACCTACTATGGCTACACCTTC. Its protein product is CASSVEETYYGYTF.

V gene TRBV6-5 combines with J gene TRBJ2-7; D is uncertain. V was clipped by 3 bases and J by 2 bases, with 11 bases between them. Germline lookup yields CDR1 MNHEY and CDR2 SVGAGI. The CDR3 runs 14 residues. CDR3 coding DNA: TGTGCCAGCAGTTATACCGAAACTACCTACGAGCAGTACTTC. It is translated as CASSYTETTYEQYF.

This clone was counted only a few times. DNA of the CDR3: TGTGCCAGCAGCCGAACATGGGGGACTAATGAAAAACTGTTTTTT. This sequence encodes CASSRTWGTNEKLFF. The chain employs TRBV9 and TRBJ1-4; a possible D gene is TRBD1 (5 bases). CDR1 SGDLS and CDR2 YYNGEE come from the germline V gene. V shed 4 bases and J shed 2 bases, with 12 bases lying between them. This CDR3 region has 15 residues. Drawing the rest from reference TRBV9 and TRBJ1-4, the complete variable domain is DSGVTQTPKHLITATGQRVTLRCSPRSGDLSVYWYQQSLDQGLQFLIQYYNGEERAKGNILERFSAQQFPDLHSELNLSSLELGDSALYFCASSRTWGTNEKLFFGSGTQLSVL.

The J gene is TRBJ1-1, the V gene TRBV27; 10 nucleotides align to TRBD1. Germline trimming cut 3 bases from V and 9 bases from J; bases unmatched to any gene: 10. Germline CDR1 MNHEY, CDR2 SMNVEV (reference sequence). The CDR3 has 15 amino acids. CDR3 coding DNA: TGTGCCAGCAGTTTTGCGGGGAGACAGGGGGCCAAAGCTTTCTTT. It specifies CASSFAGRQGAKAFF.

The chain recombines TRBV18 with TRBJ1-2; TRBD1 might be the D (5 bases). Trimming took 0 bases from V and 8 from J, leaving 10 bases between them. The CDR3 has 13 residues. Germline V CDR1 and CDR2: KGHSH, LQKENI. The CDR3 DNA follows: TGTGCCAGCTCACCACCGGGCGGGACCGGCTACACCTTC. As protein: CASSPPGGTGYTF.

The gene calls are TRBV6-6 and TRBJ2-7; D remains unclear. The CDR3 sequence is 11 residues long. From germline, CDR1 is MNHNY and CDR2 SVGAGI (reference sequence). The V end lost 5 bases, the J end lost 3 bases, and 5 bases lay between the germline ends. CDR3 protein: CASSPFYEQYF. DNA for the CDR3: TGTGCCAGCAGTCCCTTCTACGAGCAGTACTTC.

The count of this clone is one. The CDR3 sequence: CASSYDSFNTEAFF. CDR3 DNA sequence: TGTGCCAGCAGTTATGACAGTTTCAACACTGAAGCTTTCTTT. This chain joins TRBV2 and TRBJ1-1; tentatively, D is TRBD1 (5 bases). Deletions cut 5 bases from V and 2 bases from J, with 12 bases between. The CDR3 runs to 14 residues. Per the germline V gene, CDR1 is SNHLY and CDR2 is FYNNEI. The variable domain in full, with the rest retrieved from reference TRBV2 and TRBJ1-1, is EPEVTQTPSHQVTQMGQEVILRCVPISNHLYFYWYRQILGQKVEFLVSFYNNEISEKSEIFDDQFSVERPDGSNFTLKIRSTKLEDSAMYFCASSYDSFNTEAFFGQGTRLTVV.

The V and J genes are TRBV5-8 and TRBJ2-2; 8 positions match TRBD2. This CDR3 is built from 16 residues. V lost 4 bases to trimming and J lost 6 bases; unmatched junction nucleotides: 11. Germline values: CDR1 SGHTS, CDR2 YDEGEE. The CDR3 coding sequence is TGTGCCAGCAGCCCGGACTTCGGGAGGGCCGCCGGGGAGCTGTTTTTT. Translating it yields CASSPDFGRAAGELFF.

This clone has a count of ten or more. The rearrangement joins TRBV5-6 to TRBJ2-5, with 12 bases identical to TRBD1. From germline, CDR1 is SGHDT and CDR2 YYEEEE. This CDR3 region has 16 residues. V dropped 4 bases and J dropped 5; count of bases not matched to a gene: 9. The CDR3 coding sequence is TGTGCCAGCAGCGAAATAGGGACAGGGGGCAGGGAGACCCAGTACTTC. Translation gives CASSEIGTGGRETQYF.

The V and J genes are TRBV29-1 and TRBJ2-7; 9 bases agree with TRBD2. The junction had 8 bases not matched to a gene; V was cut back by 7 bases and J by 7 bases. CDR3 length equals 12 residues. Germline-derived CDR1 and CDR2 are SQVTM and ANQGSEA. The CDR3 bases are TGCAGCGGAGTAGCGGGAGTGGGGGAGCAGTACTTC. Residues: CSGVAGVGEQYF.

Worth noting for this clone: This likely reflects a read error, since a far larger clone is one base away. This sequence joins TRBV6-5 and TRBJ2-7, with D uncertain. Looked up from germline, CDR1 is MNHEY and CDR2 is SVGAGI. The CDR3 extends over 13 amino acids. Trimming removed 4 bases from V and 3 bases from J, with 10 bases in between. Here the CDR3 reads CASSCRWSYEQYF. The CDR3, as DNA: TGTGCCAGCAGTTGCAGGTGGAGCTACGAGCAGTACTTC.

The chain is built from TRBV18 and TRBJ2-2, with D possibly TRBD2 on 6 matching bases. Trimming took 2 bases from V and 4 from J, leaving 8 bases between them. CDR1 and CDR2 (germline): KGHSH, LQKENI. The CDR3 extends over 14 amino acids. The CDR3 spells CASSPGGVTGELFF. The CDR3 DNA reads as TGTGCCAGCTCACCAGGCGGGGTCACCGGGGAGCTGTTTTTT.

Here the CDR3 reads CASSPQGPTGEQYF. DNA for the CDR3: TGTGCCAGCAGCCCCCAGGGCCCGACTGGCGAGCAGTACTTC. This chain joins TRBV7-3 and TRBJ2-7, with D maybe TRBD1 (5 bases). Germline V gene data show CDR1 as SGHTA and CDR2 as FQGTGA. The CDR3 loop spans 14 amino acids. With 5 bases removed from V and 6 bases from J, the gap between germline ends came to 17 bases. Drawing the rest from reference TRBV7-3 and TRBJ2-7, the complete variable domain is GAGVSQTPSNKVTEKGKYVELRCDPISGHTALYWYRQSLGQGPEFLIYFQGTGAADDSGLPNDRFFAVRPEGSVSTLKIQRTERGDSAVYLCASSPQGPTGEQYFGPGTRLTVT.

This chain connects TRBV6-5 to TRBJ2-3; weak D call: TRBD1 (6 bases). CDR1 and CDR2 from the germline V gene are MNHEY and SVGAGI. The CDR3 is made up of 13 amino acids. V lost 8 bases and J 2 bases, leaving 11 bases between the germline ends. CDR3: CASARTATDTQYF. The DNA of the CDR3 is TGTGCCAGCGCGAGGACAGCCACAGATACGCAGTATTTT.

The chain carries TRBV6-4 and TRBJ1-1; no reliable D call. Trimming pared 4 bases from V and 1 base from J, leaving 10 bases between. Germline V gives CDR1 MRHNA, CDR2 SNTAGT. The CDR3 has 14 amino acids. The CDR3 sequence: CASSGFWGNTEAFF. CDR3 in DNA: TGTGCCAGCAGTGGATTTTGGGGGAACACTGAAGCTTTCTTT.

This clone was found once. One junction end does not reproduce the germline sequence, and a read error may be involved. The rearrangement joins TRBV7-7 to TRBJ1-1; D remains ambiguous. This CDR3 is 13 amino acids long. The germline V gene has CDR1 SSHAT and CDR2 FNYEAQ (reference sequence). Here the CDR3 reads CASSADGNTEAFF. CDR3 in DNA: TGTGCTAGCAGCGCGGACGGGAACACTGAAGCTTTCTTT.

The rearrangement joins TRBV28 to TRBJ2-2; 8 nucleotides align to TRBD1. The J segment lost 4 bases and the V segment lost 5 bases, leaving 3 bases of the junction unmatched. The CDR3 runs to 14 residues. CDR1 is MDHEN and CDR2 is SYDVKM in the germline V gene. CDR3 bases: TGTGCCAGCAGTCCGGACAGGGTCACCGGGGAGCTGTTTTTT. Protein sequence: CASSPDRVTGELFF.

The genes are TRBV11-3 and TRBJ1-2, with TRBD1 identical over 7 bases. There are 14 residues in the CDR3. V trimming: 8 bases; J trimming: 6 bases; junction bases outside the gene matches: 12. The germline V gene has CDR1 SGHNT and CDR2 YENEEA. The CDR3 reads CASPTRGRGHGYTF. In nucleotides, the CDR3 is TGTGCCAGCCCTACGAGGGGGCGCGGTCATGGCTACACCTTC.

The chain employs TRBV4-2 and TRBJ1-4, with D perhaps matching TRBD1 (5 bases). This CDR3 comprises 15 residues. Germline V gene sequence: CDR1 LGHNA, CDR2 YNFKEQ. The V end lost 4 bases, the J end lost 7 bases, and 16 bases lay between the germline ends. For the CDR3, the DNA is TGTGCCAGCAGCCCCCGGGCGGAGGGGAGTGAAAAACTGTTTTTT. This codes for CASSPRAEGSEKLFF.

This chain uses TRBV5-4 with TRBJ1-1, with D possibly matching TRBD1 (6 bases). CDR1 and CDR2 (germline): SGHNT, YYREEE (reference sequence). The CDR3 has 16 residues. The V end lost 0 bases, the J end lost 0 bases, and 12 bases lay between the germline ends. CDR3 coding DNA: TGTGCCAGCAGCTTGGTAATGGACAGCCTGAACACTGAAGCTTTCTTT. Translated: CASSLVMDSLNTEAFF. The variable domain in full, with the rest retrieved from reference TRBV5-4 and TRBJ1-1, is ETGVTQSPTHLIKTRGQQVTLRCSSQSGHNTVSWYQQALGQGPQFIFQYYREEENGRGNFPPRFSGLQFPNYSSELNVNALELDDSALYLCASSLVMDSLNTEAFFGQGTRLTVV.

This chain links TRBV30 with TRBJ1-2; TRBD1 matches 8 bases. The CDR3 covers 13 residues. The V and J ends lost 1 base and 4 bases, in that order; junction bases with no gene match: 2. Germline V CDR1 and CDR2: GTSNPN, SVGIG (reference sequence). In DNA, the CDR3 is TGTGCCTGGAGTGACAGGGGGACCTATGGCTACACCTTC. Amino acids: CAWSDRGTYGYTF.

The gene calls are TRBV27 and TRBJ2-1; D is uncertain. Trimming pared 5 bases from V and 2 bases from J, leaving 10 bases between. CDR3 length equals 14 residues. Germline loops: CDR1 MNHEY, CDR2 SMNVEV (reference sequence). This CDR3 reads CASSGDSTYNEQFF. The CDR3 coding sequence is TGTGCCAGCAGTGGAGATTCTACCTACAATGAGCAGTTCTTC.

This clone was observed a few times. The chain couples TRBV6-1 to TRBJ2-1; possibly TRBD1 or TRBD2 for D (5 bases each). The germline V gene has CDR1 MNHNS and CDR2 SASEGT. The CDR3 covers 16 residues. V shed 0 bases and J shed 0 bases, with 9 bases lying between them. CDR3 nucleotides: TGTGCCAGCAGTGAAGCCTGGGGGAGCTCCTACAATGAGCAGTTCTTC. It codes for CASSEAWGSSYNEQFF.

The CDR3: CATSLGLAGYNEQFF. In DNA form, the CDR3 reads TGTGCCACTTCTCTTGGACTAGCGGGCTACAATGAGCAGTTCTTC. V usage is TRBV6-5 and J usage is TRBJ2-1, with 11 bases identical to TRBD2. V was clipped by 10 bases and J by 3 bases; unmatched bases: 8. The CDR3 covers 15 residues. CDR1 and CDR2 (germline): MNHEY, SVGAGI.

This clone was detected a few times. CDR3 residues: CSVLSGPVSTEAFF. The CDR3 DNA follows: TGCAGCGTTTTATCAGGTCCCGTGAGCACTGAAGCTTTCTTT. The V gene is TRBV29-1, the J gene TRBJ1-1; D gene uncertain. The germline V gene has CDR1 SQVTM and CDR2 ANQGSEA. V lost 5 bases, J lost 4 bases, and 17 bases lay in between. This CDR3 region has 14 residues.

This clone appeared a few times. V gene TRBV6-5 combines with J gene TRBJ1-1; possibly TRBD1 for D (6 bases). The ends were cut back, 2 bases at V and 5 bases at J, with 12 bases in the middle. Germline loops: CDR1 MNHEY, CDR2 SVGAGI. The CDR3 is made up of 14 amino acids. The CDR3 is CASSYGTMGTEAFF. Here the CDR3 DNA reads TGTGCCAGCAGTTACGGGACAATGGGGACTGAAGCTTTCTTT.

The CDR3 bases are TGTGCCAGCAGTGACTCAAGGGGACTGACCTCCTACGAGCAGTACTTC. Translating gives CASSDSRGLTSYEQYF. V is TRBV6-4 and J is TRBJ2-7; possible D gene TRBD2, 6 bases. The CDR3 covers 16 residues. The germline CDR1 and CDR2 sequences are MRHNA and SNTAGT. V gave up 0 bases and J gave up 0 bases, with 12 bases separating them.

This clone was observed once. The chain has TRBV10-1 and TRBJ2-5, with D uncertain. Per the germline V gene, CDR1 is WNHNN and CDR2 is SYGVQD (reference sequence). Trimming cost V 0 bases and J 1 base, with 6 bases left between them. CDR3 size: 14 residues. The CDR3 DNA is TGCGCCAGCAGTGAGTCGGGCAGCCAAGAGACCCAGTACTTC. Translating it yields CASSESGSQETQYF.

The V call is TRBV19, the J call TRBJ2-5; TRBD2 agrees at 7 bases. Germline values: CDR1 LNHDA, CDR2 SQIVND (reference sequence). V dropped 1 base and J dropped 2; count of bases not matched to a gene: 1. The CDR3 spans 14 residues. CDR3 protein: CASSIAGGQETQYF. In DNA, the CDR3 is TGTGCCAGTAGTATAGCGGGAGGACAAGAGACCCAGTACTTC.

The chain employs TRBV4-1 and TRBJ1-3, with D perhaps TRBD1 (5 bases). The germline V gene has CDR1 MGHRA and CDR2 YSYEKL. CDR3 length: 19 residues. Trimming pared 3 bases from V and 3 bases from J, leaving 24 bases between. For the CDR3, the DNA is TGCGCCAGCAGCCAGAGGGACGGCAGGTTAAGGGGCGGTGGAAACACCATATATTTT. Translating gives CASSQRDGRLRGGGNTIYF.

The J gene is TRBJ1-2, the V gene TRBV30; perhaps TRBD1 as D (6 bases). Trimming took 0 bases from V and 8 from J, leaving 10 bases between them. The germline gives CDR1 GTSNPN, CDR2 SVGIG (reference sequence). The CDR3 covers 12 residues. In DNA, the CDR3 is TGTGCCTGGAGTGTAAAGGGGGACGGCTACACCTTC. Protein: CAWSVKGDGYTF. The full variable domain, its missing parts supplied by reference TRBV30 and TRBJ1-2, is SQTIHQWPATLVQPVGSPLSLECTVEGTSNPNLYWYRQAAGRGLQLLFYSVGIGQISSEVPQNLSASRPQDRQFILSSKKLLLSDSGFYLCAWSVKGDGYTFGSGTRLTVV.

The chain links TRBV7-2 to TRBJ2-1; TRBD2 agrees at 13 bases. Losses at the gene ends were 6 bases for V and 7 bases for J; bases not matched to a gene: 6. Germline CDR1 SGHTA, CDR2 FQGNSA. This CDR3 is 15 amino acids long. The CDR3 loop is CASRIGLAGANEQFF. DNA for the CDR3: TGTGCCAGCAGAATAGGACTAGCGGGAGCGAATGAGCAGTTCTTC.